Reported below is one T cell receptor (beta chain). With 5 bases clipped from V and 7 bases from J, the junction kept 15 bases outside the gene matches. Germline loops: CDR1 MNHEY, CDR2 SVGEGT. The CDR3 has 17 residues. The source of the sample is a study of T-cell reconstitution after alpha-beta-depleted transplantation in children. Unique molecular identifiers were used to barcode this TCRbeta library. One entry per CDR3 protein, called by TCRdb with MiXCR from the PCR reads. The sample holds hundreds of thousands of distinct CDR3 sequences; more than 9% are singletons and the top ten take roughly 4%.

This receptor was taken from a human donor who donated a stem cell graft to a child with acute myeloid leukemia. Sample: PBMCs from the stem cell graft donor, taken from the stem cell graft. The V call is TRBV6-2 or TRBV6-3, the J call TRBJ2-1; 9 bases map to TRBD2. The CDR3, as DNA: TGTGCCAGCAGTCTATTAGCGGGAGCCACCTTAGGGAATGAGCAGTTCTTC. Translation gives CASSLLAGATLGNEQFF.